This T cell receptor (beta chain) was sequenced for a study of T cell responses to AZD1222 COVID-19 vaccine. Both about-4-week and about-12-week second-dose recipients were combined. Study-wide findings and caveats: As reported, nearly half of all spike-specific TCRs target variant regions that are unmutated. Repertoires were sampled only after the peak T cell response.

Regarding this clone: The antigen is undetermined.

V lost 5 bases and J lost 5; bases outside the gene matches: 6. The CDR3 has 14 residues. CDR1 MNHEY and CDR2 SVGAGI come from the germline V gene. This table comes from immunoSEQ multiplex PCR, and its TCRdb copy is limited to in-frame clones, with some not included. The sample yields around 96,000 clones, around 84% seen once. The rearrangement links TRBV6-5 to TRBJ2-7, with 10 bases lining up with TRBD1. This TCR came from an adult who received the AZD1222 COVID-19 vaccine. Sequencing used peripheral blood, obtained 28 days after the second AZD1222 dose. CDR3 in amino acids: CASSTRDRGDEQYF. In DNA, the CDR3 is TGTGCCAGCAGTACCCGGGACAGGGGCGACGAGCAGTACTTC.